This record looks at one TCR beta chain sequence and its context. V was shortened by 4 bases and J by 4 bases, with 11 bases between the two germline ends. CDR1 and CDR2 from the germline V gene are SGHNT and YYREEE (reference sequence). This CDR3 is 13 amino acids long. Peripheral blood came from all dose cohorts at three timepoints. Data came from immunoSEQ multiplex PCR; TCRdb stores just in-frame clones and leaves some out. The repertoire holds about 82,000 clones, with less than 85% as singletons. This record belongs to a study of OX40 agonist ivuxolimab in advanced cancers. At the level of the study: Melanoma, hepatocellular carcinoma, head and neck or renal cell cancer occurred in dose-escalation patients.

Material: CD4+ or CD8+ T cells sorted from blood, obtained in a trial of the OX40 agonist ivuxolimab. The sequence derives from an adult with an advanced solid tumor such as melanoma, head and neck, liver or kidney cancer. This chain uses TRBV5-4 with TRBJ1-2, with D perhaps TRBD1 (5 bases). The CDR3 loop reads CASSLRDRYGYTF. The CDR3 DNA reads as TGTGCCAGCAGCCTCCGGGACCGCTATGGCTACACCTTC. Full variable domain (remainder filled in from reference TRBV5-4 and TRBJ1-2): ETGVTQSPTHLIKTRGQQVTLRCSSQSGHNTVSWYQQALGQGPQFIFQYYREEENGRGNFPPRFSGLQFPNYSSELNVNALELDDSALYLCASSLRDRYGYTFGSGTRLTVV.